Included here is one TCR beta chain sequence, with context. Antigen specificity is unknown. This may stem from a read error, because a much larger clone lies one nucleotide away. This specimen comes from a study of Graves' ophthalmopathy and Graves' hyperthyroidism. At the level of the study: If no ophthalmopathy appeared within 18 months of follow-up, hyperthyroidism was termed stable. Notes on the study in general: Clonotypes were expanded in thyroid at above 0.001 frequency, and most also appeared in blood.

Patients were excluded if they had other autoimmune diseases or uncontrolled infections, and likewise if pregnancy or lactation applied. Each diagnosis was determined on the basis of clinical symptoms, serum thyroxine, TRAb, thyroid ultrasound and orbital computed tomography. TCR beta CDR3 amplification used RNA transcripts. An initial RT-PCR round employing HTBI primers preceded a second-round multiplex PCR. TCRdb redid the calling of the multiplex PCR reads with MiXCR, one entry per CDR3 protein. The sample yields 580,000 or so distinct CDR3 sequences, 35% to 45% seen once. Between the trimmed V and J ends, which lost 6 bases and 9 bases, there was a span of 14 bases. CDR3 length equals 12 residues.

The genes are TRBV12-3 or TRBV12-4 and TRBJ2-5; D unclear. The TCR sequence derives from an adult man with Graves' hyperthyroidism. The specimen sequenced was peripheral blood or thyroid tissue (not recorded which). CDR3 sequence (DNA): TGTGCCAGCAGCCGAGACGGTGAGGCCCAGTACTTC. This codes for CASSRDGEAQYF.